A selection of T cell receptor beta chains follows, all from one sample in a study of T cell responses to AZD1222 COVID-19 vaccine. TCRdb's table, derived via immunoSEQ multiplex PCR, lists solely in-frame clones and lacks some. Of about 17,000 clones listed, around four fifths are singletons. Material: peripheral blood, obtained 28 days after the second AZD1222 dose. Every receptor here comes from an adult who received the AZD1222 COVID-19 vaccine. Both conserved end residues are trimmed from each CDR3. Each record gives: V gene, J gene, CDR3 protein.

>TRBV2|TRBJ2-6
ASSVQTGRSGANVLT
>TRBV2|TRBJ1-1
ASSWGIGTEAF
>TRBV6-2/TRBV6-3|TRBJ2-2
ASSRRTGSEELF
>TRBV7-8|TRBJ2-5
ASSSVAGGVKVQY
>TRBV7-9|TRBJ2-3
ASSFGDGLGNTQY
>TRBV4-2|TRBJ2-5
ASSQPGLGYGETQY
>TRBV4-1|TRBJ2-6
ASSQVWGSGANVLT
>TRBV7-2|TRBJ2-5
ASSLDSSVGTQY
>TRBV20-1|TRBJ1-1
SASGNTEAF
>TRBV10-2|TRBJ2-7
ASSAPGQGSYEQY
>TRBV27|TRBJ1-6
ASYDQGADSPLH
>TRBV7-6|TRBJ2-2
ASSPPGINTGELF
>TRBV28|TRBJ1-5
AGGQGIDQPQH
>TRBV5-1|TRBJ2-7
ASSFRLAGGPEQY
>TRBV7-2|TRBJ2-1
ASSLVTDNEQF
>TRBV4-1|TRBJ2-5
ASAKAGAGGQETQY
>TRBV19|TRBJ1-5
ASSGTGNQPQH
>TRBV25-1|TRBJ2-1
ASSRGGSHEQF
>TRBV5-4|TRBJ2-7
ASSLSADTTYEQY
>TRBV19|TRBJ2-5
ASTPRGRQETQY
>TRBV5-6|TRBJ2-1
ASSLPGGPGNEQF
>TRBV7-9|TRBJ1-5
ASSLTGGSNQPQH
>TRBV28|TRBJ1-6
ASSGQGWINSPLH
>TRBV4-3|TRBJ2-3
ASSQDTRGLTDTQY
>TRBV6-5|TRBJ1-6
ASSYSSGRNSPLH
>TRBV19|TRBJ2-7
ASSTTLMVLNEQY
>TRBV6-6|TRBJ2-7
ASSYSGGGNYEQY
>TRBV6-5|TRBJ1-6
ASSWTSHNSPLH
>TRBV18|TRBJ1-4
ASSPRDSEKLF
>TRBV7-2|TRBJ1-5
ASSLAGPSNQPQH
>TRBV20-1|TRBJ1-5
SARGATYSNQPQH
>TRBV7-8|TRBJ2-5
ASSLNGEGSETQY
>TRBV5-6|TRBJ1-1
ASIWRGYNTEAF